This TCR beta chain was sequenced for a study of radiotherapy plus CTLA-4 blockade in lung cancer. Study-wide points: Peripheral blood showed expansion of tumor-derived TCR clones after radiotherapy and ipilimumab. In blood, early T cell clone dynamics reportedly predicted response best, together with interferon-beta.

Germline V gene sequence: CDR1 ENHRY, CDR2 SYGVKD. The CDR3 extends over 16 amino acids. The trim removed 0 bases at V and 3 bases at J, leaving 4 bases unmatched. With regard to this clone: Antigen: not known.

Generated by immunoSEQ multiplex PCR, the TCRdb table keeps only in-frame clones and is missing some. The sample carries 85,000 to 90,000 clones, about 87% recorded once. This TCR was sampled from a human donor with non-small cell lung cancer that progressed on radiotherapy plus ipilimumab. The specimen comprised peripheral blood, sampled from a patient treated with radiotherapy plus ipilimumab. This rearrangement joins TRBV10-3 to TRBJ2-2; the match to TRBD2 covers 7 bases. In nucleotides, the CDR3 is TGTGCCATCAGTGAGTCTGCGGGAGTTTACACCGGGGAGCTGTTTTTT. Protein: CAISESAGVYTGELFF.